This entry lists 17 T cell receptor beta chains sequenced from one sample in a study of cytotoxic CD8 clonotypes in ibrutinib-treated CLL. Generated by immunoSEQ multiplex PCR, the TCRdb table keeps only in-frame clones and is missing some. The sample shows about 140,000 clones, about 91% of them seen only once. The sequencing used PBMCs, collected after 12 months of ibrutinib treatment. Source of these receptors: a human donor with chronic lymphocytic leukemia.

The chain links TRBV7-3 to TRBJ1-4, with D unresolved. Germline CDR1 reads SGHTA; CDR2 reads FQGTGA. The CDR3 runs to 15 residues. V lost 3 bases and J lost 3, with 11 bases in between. The CDR3 loop reads CASSLEAGANEKLFF. CDR3 in DNA: TGTGCCAGCAGCTTGGAAGCTGGAGCTAATGAAAAACTGTTTTTT. The entire variable domain, with the rest obtained from reference TRBV7-3 and TRBJ1-4, is as follows: GAGVSQTPSNKVTEKGKYVELRCDPISGHTALYWYRQSLGQGPEFLIYFQGTGAADDSGLPNDRFFAVRPEGSVSTLKIQRTERGDSAVYLCASSLEAGANEKLFFGSGTQLSVL.

V is TRBV14 and J is TRBJ2-5; D is ambiguous. Germline loops: CDR1 SGHDN, CDR2 FVKESK. V was pared by 5 bases and J by 0 bases, with 13 bases between. This CDR3 contains 15 residues. CDR3 nucleotide sequence: TGTGCCAGCAGCTCCCGGAAACACCACCAAGAGACCCAGTACTTC. This encodes CASSSRKHHQETQYF.

This sequence joins TRBV7-3 and TRBJ2-1, with a possible D match to TRBD2 (5 bases). In germline, CDR1 is SGHTA, CDR2 FQGTGA. The CDR3 is 13 amino acids. Trimming took off 4 bases at V and 7 bases at J, with 11 bases between the two ends. In DNA, the CDR3 is TGTGCCAGCAGCTCGGACCCGGGGAATGAGCAGTTCTTC. Its translation is CASSSDPGNEQFF.

The rearrangement joins TRBV27 to TRBJ2-7, with D maybe TRBD2 (6 bases). The V and J ends lost 5 bases and 5 bases respectively, with 16 bases between them. This CDR3 spans 14 amino acids. Germline CDR1 reads MNHEY; CDR2 reads SMNVEV (reference sequence). CDR3 region: CASSPRGSGNEQYF. In DNA form, the CDR3 reads TGTGCCAGCAGTCCCCGGGGGTCCGGGAACGAGCAGTACTTC.

The chain combines TRBV28 with TRBJ2-1, with 9 nucleotides matching TRBD2. The germline CDR1 and CDR2 sequences are MDHEN and SYDVKM. The CDR3 totals 15 residues. Unmatched junction bases numbered 5, after V lost 8 bases and J lost 0 bases. The DNA of the CDR3 is TGTGCCAGCTTAGGCGGGGGGGACTCCTACAATGAGCAGTTCTTC. Its translation: CASLGGGDSYNEQFF.

The chain couples TRBV11-3 to TRBJ2-2, with TRBD1 matching 10 bases. Losses at the gene ends were 4 bases for V and 6 bases for J; bases not matched to a gene: 5. The germline CDR1 and CDR2 sequences are SGHNT and YENEEA. This CDR3 has 15 amino acids. The CDR3 loop is CASSSDRGFAGELFF. The CDR3 region has the DNA TGTGCCAGCAGCTCGGACAGGGGGTTCGCCGGGGAGCTGTTTTTT.

J is TRBJ2-3 and V is TRBV5-1, with D tentatively TRBD2 (7 bases). Germline CDR1 is SGHRS and CDR2 is YFSETQ. The CDR3 runs to 15 residues. Trimming pared 4 bases from V and 3 bases from J, leaving 15 bases between. This chain's CDR3 is CASSRGAGKTDTQYF. The CDR3 DNA reads as TGCGCCAGCAGCCGGGGGGCAGGGAAGACAGATACGCAGTATTTT. Using reference TRBV5-1 and TRBJ2-3 for the parts outside the CDR3, the full variable domain is KAGVTQTPRYLIKTRGQQVTLSCSPISGHRSVSWYQQTPGQGLQFLFEYFSETQRNKGNFPGRFSGRQFSNSRSEMNVSTLELGDSALYLCASSRGAGKTDTQYFGPGTRLTVL.

V is TRBV30 and J is TRBJ1-5; TRBD1 matches 10 bases. Unmatched junction bases numbered 5, after V lost 5 bases and J lost 7 bases. The CDR3 is made up of 13 amino acids. Germline values: CDR1 GTSNPN, CDR2 SVGIG (reference sequence). The CDR3 coding sequence is TGTGCCTGGTCCGGGACAGGGGAACAGCCCCAGCATTTT. Protein: CAWSGTGEQPQHF.

The chain has TRBV29-1 and TRBJ2-2; D possibly uses TRBD1 or TRBD2 (5 bases each). Per the germline V gene, CDR1 is SQVTM and CDR2 is ANQGSEA. Trimming left V 4 bases short and J 0 bases short, with 18 bases between. The CDR3 consists of 17 residues. DNA for the CDR3: TGCAGCGTTGGGGGCCCCATTGAGGGTGCGAACACCGGGGAGCTGTTTTTT. Translated: CSVGGPIEGANTGELFF.

The J gene is TRBJ1-2, the V gene TRBV15, with TRBD1 matching 12 bases. J was trimmed by 4 bases and V by 0 bases; bases with no gene match: 9. Per the germline V gene, CDR1 is LNHNV and CDR2 is YYDKDF (reference sequence). CDR3 length: 18 residues. CDR3 DNA sequence: TGTGCCACCAGCAGAGAGAGGGGACAGGGGGCGCAAGGCTATGGCTACACCTTC. Translated: CATSRERGQGAQGYGYTF.

This chain joins TRBV28 and TRBJ1-2; 8 bases are shared with TRBD1. The trim removed 3 bases at V and 5 bases at J, leaving 5 bases unmatched. The CDR3 is 14 residues long. Germline V gene data show CDR1 as MDHEN and CDR2 as SYDVKM. CDR3 loop: CASSFQGAGYGYTF. The CDR3 DNA follows: TGTGCCAGCAGTTTTCAGGGGGCAGGGTATGGCTACACCTTC.

The V call is TRBV6-6, the J call TRBJ1-4; 7 positions match TRBD1. CDR3 length equals 14 residues. V was clipped by 7 bases and J by 5 bases; unmatched bases: 7. In germline, CDR1 is MNHNY, CDR2 SVGAGI (reference sequence). Here the CDR3 reads CASTPGQRNEKLFF. CDR3 in DNA: TGTGCCAGCACCCCGGGACAGAGGAATGAAAAACTGTTTTTT.

The chain employs TRBV10-3 and TRBJ2-1; 7 nucleotides align to TRBD2. V was clipped by 6 bases and J by 2 bases; unmatched bases: 7. CDR1 is ENHRY and CDR2 is SYGVKD in the germline V gene. This CDR3 region has 15 residues. The CDR3 coding sequence is TGTGCCATCAGAGACCTAGCGGTAGCCTACAATGAGCAGTTCTTC. Encoded protein: CAIRDLAVAYNEQFF.

This sequence joins TRBV27 and TRBJ2-7, with 7 bases fitting TRBD1. V dropped 5 bases and J dropped 2; count of bases not matched to a gene: 9. CDR3 length equals 15 residues. Per the germline V gene, CDR1 is MNHEY and CDR2 is SMNVEV (reference sequence). DNA of the CDR3: TGTGCCAGCAGTGAGGGGCTAGGGGGCCCCTACGAGCAGTACTTC. As protein: CASSEGLGGPYEQYF.

The gene calls are TRBV11-1 and TRBJ2-2, with TRBD2 matching 7 bases. The CDR3 sequence is 15 residues long. The V gene end was trimmed by 4 bases and the J gene end by 8 bases; junction bases not matched to a gene: 10. Germline V gives CDR1 SGHAT, CDR2 FQDESV (reference sequence). The CDR3 nucleotides read TGTGCCAGCAGCTCACCTAGCGGTAAAGGGGGGGAGCTGTTTTTT. Residues: CASSSPSGKGGELFF. The complete variable domain, with remaining parts taken from reference TRBV11-1 and TRBJ2-2, reads EAEVAQSPRYKITEKSQAVAFWCDPISGHATLYWYRQILGQGPELLVQFQDESVVDDSQLPKDRFSAERLKGVDSTLKIQPAELGDSAMYLCASSSPSGKGGELFFGEGSRLTVL.

V is TRBV7-2 and J is TRBJ2-1; D is ambiguous. The CDR3 is 14 amino acids. Deletions cut 4 bases from V and 0 bases from J, with 7 bases between. The germline gives CDR1 SGHTA, CDR2 FQGNSA. The CDR3 protein is CASSSLSSYNEQFF. CDR3 DNA sequence: TGTGCCAGCAGCTCCCTGAGCTCCTACAATGAGCAGTTCTTC.

J is TRBJ1-5 and V is TRBV5-4; D gene ambiguous. The CDR3 is 13 residues long. The germline CDR1 and CDR2 sequences are SGHNT and YYREEE (reference sequence). V gave up 4 bases and J gave up 4 bases, with 9 bases separating them. The CDR3 DNA follows: TGTGCCAGCAGCCGTGGGGAAAATCAGCCCCAGCATTTT. It translates to CASSRGENQPQHF.